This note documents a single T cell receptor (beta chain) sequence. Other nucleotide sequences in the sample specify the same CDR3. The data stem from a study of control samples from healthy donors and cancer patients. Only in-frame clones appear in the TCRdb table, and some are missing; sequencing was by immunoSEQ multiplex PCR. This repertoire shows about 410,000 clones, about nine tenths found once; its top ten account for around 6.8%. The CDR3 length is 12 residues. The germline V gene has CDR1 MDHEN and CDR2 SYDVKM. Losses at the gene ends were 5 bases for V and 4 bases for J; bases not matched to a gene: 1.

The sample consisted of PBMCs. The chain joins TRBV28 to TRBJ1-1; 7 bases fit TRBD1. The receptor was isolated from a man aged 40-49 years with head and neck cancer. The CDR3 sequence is CASSPGGTEAFF. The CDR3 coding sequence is TGTGCCAGCAGTCCAGGGGGCACTGAAGCTTTCTTT.